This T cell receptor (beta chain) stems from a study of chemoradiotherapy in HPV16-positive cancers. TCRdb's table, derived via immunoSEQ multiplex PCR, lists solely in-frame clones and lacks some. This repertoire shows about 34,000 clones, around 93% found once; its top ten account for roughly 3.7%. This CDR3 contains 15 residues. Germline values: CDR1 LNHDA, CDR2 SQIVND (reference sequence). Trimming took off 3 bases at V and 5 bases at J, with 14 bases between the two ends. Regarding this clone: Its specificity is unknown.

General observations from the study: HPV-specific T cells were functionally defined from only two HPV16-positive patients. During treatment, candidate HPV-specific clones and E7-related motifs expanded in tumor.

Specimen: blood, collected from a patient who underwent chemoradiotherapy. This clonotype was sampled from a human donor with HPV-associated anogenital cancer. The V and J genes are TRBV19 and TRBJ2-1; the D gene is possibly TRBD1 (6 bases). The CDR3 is CASSIRPGQNNEQFF. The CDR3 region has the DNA TGTGCCAGTAGTATCCGCCCCGGACAGAACAATGAGCAGTTCTTC.